The entry below describes one T cell receptor (beta chain). Its antigen is as yet unknown. The sample is drawn from a study of human T cells and chemical hapten exposure. The study, taken as a whole, reports: TCRs at high frequency, those above 1 in 1000, did not change with DPC sensitization.

Documented time point: pre-sensitization, week 0. Treatment reported: therapeutic diphenylcyclopropenone sensitization with weekly scalp DPC. Suited to DPC and affected by alopecia, the donors ranged from 18 to 70 years old. The authors extracted total RNA from unfractionated whole blood. It was the library that attached unique molecular identifiers to individual cDNA molecules. Using its own MiXCR run on the RACE reads, TCRdb lists one record per CDR3 protein. This sample has about 120,000 distinct CDR3 sequences, with about 13% found just once. The V gene's germline CDR1 is SGHVS and CDR2 FQNEAQ. The CDR3 consists of 14 residues. Trimming cost V 5 bases and J 1 base, with 11 bases left between them.

This clonotype originated in a woman younger than 30 with alopecia areata. Some clones in this sample may be carry-over from other donors' samples. The sample here was whole blood, taken in connection with sensitization to the hapten diphenylcyclopropenone (DPC). The V and J genes are TRBV7-8 and TRBJ2-5; D call uncertain. CDR3 sequence reads: CASSRGRTQETQYF. CDR3 DNA: TGTGCCAGCAGCCGAGGACGTACCCAAGAGACCCAGTACTTC.